This T cell receptor (beta chain) was identified in a study of identical twins. A universal primer binding site was introduced by template switching. The final cDNA contained unique molecular identifiers. MiXCR was run by TCRdb on the 5' RACE reads, yielding one entry per CDR3 protein. In the table there are 450,000 or so distinct CDR3 sequences, over 12% of which are singletons. Germline V gene sequence: CDR1 DFQATT, CDR2 SNEGSKA (reference sequence). This CDR3 region has 14 residues. V was shortened by 5 bases and J by 1 base, with 14 bases between the two germline ends. Regarding the study as a whole: Out-of-frame beta chain sequences displayed weaker excess sharing between twins. High-abundance cord blood beta clonotypes had fewer insertions; memory repertoires showed none.

This clonotype was counted between two and nine times. No antigen is known for it. These data also formed part of another study, on yellow fever vaccine responses in identical twins. As that study records: Reportedly, twins' vaccine T cell responses looked partly convergent and partly personalized.

V gene TRBV20-1 combines with J gene TRBJ2-5; D could derive from TRBD1 or TRBD2 (5 bases each). The origin of this receptor is a woman younger than 35 in good health. Sequenced material: CD4+ T cells sorted from blood. CDR3 sequence reads: CSADSTGLQETQYF. CDR3 DNA sequence: TGCAGTGCTGACTCCACGGGGCTCCAAGAGACCCAGTACTTC.